These 10 T cell receptor beta chains were sequenced from one sample in a study of T cell repertoires in cytomegalovirus infection. TCRdb re-derived calls from the reads in MiXCR, one entry per CDR3 protein. The sample carries roughly 990,000 distinct CDR3 sequences, 31% recorded once. The antigens these receptors bind are not known. The sample was cultured CD8+ T cells from PBMCs, taken from culture after CMV antigen stimulation. These receptors originate from a human donor in good health (CMV status not recorded). Some clones in this sample may be carry-over from other donors' samples.

The chain joins TRBV7-8 to TRBJ2-2, with D possibly TRBD2 on 6 matching bases. Germline values: CDR1 SGHVS, CDR2 FQNEAQ. There are 21 residues in the CDR3. The V end was cut by 2 bases, the J end by 0 bases, with 25 bases between. The CDR3 is CASSLFGGNMGRRTNTGELFF. DNA of the CDR3: TGTGCCAGCAGCTTATTCGGGGGAAATATGGGTCGACGTACGAACACCGGGGAGCTGTTTTTT.

The chain recombines TRBV25-1 with TRBJ1-2; the D is unclear. The CDR3 is 14 residues long. Trimming cost V 3 bases and J 5 bases, with 13 bases left between them. Germline lookup yields CDR1 MGHDK and CDR2 SYGVNS. CDR3 residues: CASSDRRGKYGYTF. The CDR3 DNA is TGTGCCAGCAGTGACCGCAGAGGGAAGTATGGCTACACCTTC.

The table lists this clonotype with a few counts. The V and J genes are TRBV12-3 or TRBV12-4 and TRBJ2-5, with TRBD1 as a possible D gene (5 bases). Deletions cut 7 bases from V and 2 bases from J, with 14 bases between. This CDR3 has 14 amino acids. This chain's CDR3 is CASTLMAGQETQYF. As DNA, the CDR3 is TGTGCCAGCACCCTAATGGCAGGGCAAGAGACCCAGTACTTC.

This clonotype was seen more than once but under ten times. This sequence joins TRBV7-9 and TRBJ1-6, with D perhaps TRBD1 (5 bases). The CDR3 covers 14 residues. Per germline, CDR1 SEHNR and CDR2 FQNEAQ (reference sequence). The V gene lost 6 bases and the J gene lost 9 bases, with 15 bases spanning the gap. The CDR3 nucleotides read TGTGCCAGCAGTGCCGGGACCGGTCGTTCACCCCTCCACTTT. Translated, it gives CASSAGTGRSPLHF.

The chain couples TRBV14 to TRBJ1-2; 8 nucleotides agree with TRBD1. The CDR3 runs 15 residues. After removal of 0 bases from V and 7 bases from J, the junction contained 7 bases not matched to a gene. Germline values: CDR1 SGHDN, CDR2 FVKESK. In DNA, the CDR3 is TGTGCCAGCAGCCAAGATCCAGGGGGCTTGGGTGGCTACACCTTC. It yields the protein CASSQDPGGLGGYTF. The full variable domain, completed using reference TRBV14 and TRBJ1-2, is EAGVTQFPSHSVIEKGQTVTLRCDPISGHDNLYWYRRVMGKEIKFLLHFVKESKQDESGMPNNRFLAERTGGTYSTLKVQPAELEDSGVYFCASSQDPGGLGGYTFGSGTRLTVV.

The gene calls are TRBV5-5 and TRBJ2-7; maybe TRBD1 (6 bases). Germline CDR1 reads SGHKS; CDR2 reads YYEKEE (reference sequence). This CDR3 region has 14 residues. Trimming pared 2 bases from V and 6 bases from J, leaving 15 bases between. The DNA of the CDR3 is TGTGCCAGCAGCTTCTCGGCCGTAGGGGGCGAGCAGTACGTC. Translation gives CASSFSAVGGEQYV.

The chain uses TRBV7-9 and TRBJ1-1, with TRBD1 identical over 7 bases. Trimming at V came to 3 bases and at J to 1 base, leaving 5 bases not matched to a gene. The CDR3 loop spans 15 amino acids. Germline V gene lookup returns CDR1 SEHNR and CDR2 FQNEAQ (reference sequence). The CDR3 loop is CASSFPGTANTEAFF. CDR3 DNA: TGTGCCAGCAGCTTTCCCGGGACAGCGAACACTGAAGCTTTCTTT.

This clonotype was detected a few times. The J gene is TRBJ2-5, the V gene TRBV6-1, with D possibly called TRBD1 or TRBD2 (5 bases each). Per germline, CDR1 MNHNS and CDR2 SASEGT. CDR3 length: 13 residues. V gave up 6 bases and J gave up 4 bases, with 12 bases separating them. The CDR3: CASRSRERETQYF. CDR3 DNA sequence: TGTGCCAGCAGATCCAGGGAGCGAGAGACCCAGTACTTC.

V and J are TRBV7-9 and TRBJ2-1; D may be TRBD2 (7 bases). The CDR3 is 15 amino acids. V was clipped by 7 bases and J by 4 bases, with 17 bases between them. Germline V CDR1 and CDR2: SEHNR, FQNEAQ (reference sequence). The CDR3 reads CASTEGRGPYNEQFF. CDR3 DNA: TGTGCCAGCACCGAGGGGCGGGGGCCTTACAATGAGCAGTTCTTC.

In regard to this clonotype: A single base separates this from a much larger clone, so it may be a read error. The J gene is TRBJ2-7, the V gene TRBV7-6; D gene uncertain. Germline loops: CDR1 SGHVS, CDR2 FNYEAQ. The ends were cut back, 5 bases at V and 3 bases at J, with 14 bases in the middle. The length of the CDR3 is 14 residues. As DNA, the CDR3 is TGTGCCAGCAGCCATACCTCAACATACTACGAGCAGTACTTC. This gives the protein CASSHTSTYYEQYF.